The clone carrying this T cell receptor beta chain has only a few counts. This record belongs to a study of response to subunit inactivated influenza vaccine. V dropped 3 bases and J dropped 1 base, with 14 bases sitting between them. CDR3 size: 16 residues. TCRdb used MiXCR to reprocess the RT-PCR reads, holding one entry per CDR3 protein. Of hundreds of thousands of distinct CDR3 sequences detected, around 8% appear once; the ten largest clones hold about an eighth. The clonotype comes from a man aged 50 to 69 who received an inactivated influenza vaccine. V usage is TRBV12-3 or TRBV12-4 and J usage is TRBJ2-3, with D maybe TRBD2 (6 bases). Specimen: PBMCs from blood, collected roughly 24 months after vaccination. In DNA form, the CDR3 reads TGTGCCAGCAGTTTGGGGGGTGCAGACCGCACAGATACGCAGTATTTT. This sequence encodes CASSLGGADRTDTQYF.